A single sample gave rise to the 26 T cell receptor beta chains below, sequenced in a study of shared clonotypes between healthy human individuals. TCRdb keeps only in-frame clones here, not all; method: immunoSEQ multiplex PCR. This sample has 85,000 to 100,000 clones, with almost 70% found just once. Sequenced material: memory CD8+ T cells sorted from blood. Stated subset: CD45RO+ cells pooled with CCR7-negative TemRA cells. The receptors originated from a man under 40 in good health.

The rearrangement uses TRBV5-1 and TRBJ2-2; TRBD1 aligns across 9 bases. This CDR3 region has 16 residues. Germline V gene lookup returns CDR1 SGHRS and CDR2 YFSETQ. The trim removed 2 bases at V and 4 bases at J, leaving 6 bases unmatched. CDR3 loop: CASSFGQGPFTGELFF. In nucleotides, the CDR3 is TGCGCCAGCAGCTTTGGACAGGGGCCGTTCACCGGGGAGCTGTTTTTT. The full variable domain, its missing parts supplied by reference TRBV5-1 and TRBJ2-2, is KAGVTQTPRYLIKTRGQQVTLSCSPISGHRSVSWYQQTPGQGLQFLFEYFSETQRNKGNFPGRFSGRQFSNSRSEMNVSTLELGDSALYLCASSFGQGPFTGELFFGEGSRLTVL.

This clone appeared a few times. The CDR3 protein is CASSVLALANEQFF. The DNA for the CDR3 is TGTGCCAGCTCCGTACTAGCCCTGGCGAATGAGCAGTTCTTC. This chain links TRBV7-6 with TRBJ2-1; weak D call: TRBD2 (6 bases). Trimming cost V 8 bases and J 7 bases, with 18 bases left between them. The CDR3 runs 14 residues. CDR1 SGHVS and CDR2 FNYEAQ come from the germline V gene.

This clone has just a few counts. The chain uses TRBV6-6 and TRBJ2-7; 7 bases are shared with TRBD2. Unmatched junction bases numbered 2, after V lost 2 bases and J lost 1 base. The CDR3 has 14 amino acids. Germline V gene data show CDR1 as MNHNY and CDR2 as SVGAGI (reference sequence). CDR3 sequence (DNA): TGTGCCAGCAGTTACCGGGGGGAATCCTACGAGCAGTACTTC. Its translation is CASSYRGESYEQYF.

The chain recombines TRBV28 with TRBJ2-2; D is unresolved. Trimming removed 6 bases from V and 2 bases from J, with 13 bases in between. The CDR3 sequence is 15 residues long. Germline CDR1 is MDHEN and CDR2 is SYDVKM. The DNA for the CDR3 is TGTGCCAGCAGCATAAATGAGATTAACACCGGGGAGCTGTTTTTT. Translating gives CASSINEINTGELFF.

The table lists this clone with a count of one. The rearrangement uses TRBV28 and TRBJ2-1; no firm D call. Trimming removed 6 bases from V and 6 bases from J, with 21 bases in between. Germline V gene sequence: CDR1 MDHEN, CDR2 SYDVKM. This CDR3 region has 16 residues. CDR3 nucleotides: TGTGCCAGCAGCTTAGTTTACCCGGGTTTCGGCAATGAGCAGTTCTTC. Its translation is CASSLVYPGFGNEQFF. Full variable domain (rest looked up from reference TRBV28 and TRBJ2-1): DVKVTQSSRYLVKRTGEKVFLECVQDMDHENMFWYRQDPGLGLRLIYFSYDVKMKEKGDIPEGYSVSREKKERFSLILESASTNQTSMYLCASSLVYPGFGNEQFFGPGTRLTVL.

This clone was observed a single time. The rearrangement joins TRBV7-9 to TRBJ1-2; TRBD1 matches at 8 bases. The CDR3 has 15 amino acids. Germline CDR1 is SEHNR and CDR2 is FQNEAQ (reference sequence). Germline trimming cut 6 bases from V and 7 bases from J; bases unmatched to any gene: 13. The CDR3 loop reads CASSRILQGDGGYTF. CDR3 in DNA: TGTGCCAGCAGTCGGATCCTACAGGGGGACGGTGGCTACACCTTC. Drawing the rest from reference TRBV7-9 and TRBJ1-2, the complete variable domain is DTGVSQNPRHKITKRGQNVTFRCDPISEHNRLYWYRQTLGQGPEFLTYFQNEAQLEKSRLLSDRFSAERPKGSFSTLEIQRTEQGDSAMYLCASSRILQGDGGYTFGSGTRLTVV.

The chain employs TRBV28 and TRBJ2-4; 8 nucleotides align to TRBD2. Germline V gene data show CDR1 as MDHEN and CDR2 as SYDVKM. The V and J ends lost 5 bases and 0 bases, in that order; junction bases with no gene match: 3. CDR3 length: 15 residues. CDR3 loop: CASSTSGLAKNIQYF. CDR3 bases: TGTGCCAGCAGTACTAGCGGTCTAGCCAAAAACATTCAGTACTTC.

There are a few counts of this clone. As DNA, the CDR3 is TGTGCCAGCAGCGTAGCTGGTACCGGGACAGGGGAACAAGGCTACACCTTC. This sequence encodes CASSVAGTGTGEQGYTF. The chain combines TRBV9 with TRBJ1-2; 10 bases are a match to TRBD1. The CDR3 is 17 residues long. Germline V gene lookup returns CDR1 SGDLS and CDR2 YYNGEE. With V trimmed by 0 bases and J by 8 bases, 13 bases remained unmatched.

The J gene is TRBJ1-2, the V gene TRBV27; TRBD1 matches at 7 bases. CDR1 is MNHEY, CDR2 SMNVEV, per germline (reference sequence). The ends lost 6 bases at V and 4 bases at J; junction bases unmatched: 5. There are 13 residues in the CDR3. Here the CDR3 DNA reads TGTGCCAGCAGCATGGGACAGACCTATGGCTACACCTTC. Translation gives CASSMGQTYGYTF.

Note on this clone: At one of its ends the junction is not consistent with the germline gene, which may arise from a read error. The chain has TRBV27 and TRBJ2-1, with TRBD2 identical over 7 bases. Germline V gene data show CDR1 as MNHEY and CDR2 as SMNVEV (reference sequence). The CDR3 length is 16 residues. The CDR3 coding sequence is TGTGCCAGCAATTTATCGGAAGGGACTATCCACAATGAGCAGTTCTTC. Its protein is CASNLSEGTIHNEQFF.

The chain joins TRBV13 to TRBJ2-2; D is ambiguous. The germline CDR1 and CDR2 sequences are PRHDT and FYEKMQ (reference sequence). This CDR3 spans 13 amino acids. V lost 2 bases and J 6 bases, leaving 7 bases between the germline ends. Written as DNA, the CDR3 is TGTGCCAGCAGCTTAACAGCGTCCGGGGAGCTGTTTTTT. Translation: CASSLTASGELFF.

This clone was recorded at least ten times. The sample holds other DNA sequences that translate to the same CDR3. This chain connects TRBV28 to TRBJ1-2, with no clear D. V was clipped by 5 bases and J by 2 bases, with 3 bases between them. Germline V lookup: CDR1 MDHEN, CDR2 SYDVKM. This CDR3 contains 11 residues. CDR3 nucleotides: TGTGCCAGCAGTCGAAACTATGGCTACACCTTC. Encoded protein: CASSRNYGYTF.

This clone was counted at least ten times. The V and J genes are TRBV18 and TRBJ2-7; 7 nucleotides agree with TRBD2. Trimming cost V 3 bases and J 5 bases; bases outside gene matches: 10. CDR1 and CDR2 from the germline V gene are KGHSH and LQKENI. The CDR3 loop spans 15 amino acids. CDR3 in amino acids: CASSPRAGAVHEQYF. CDR3 nucleotides: TGTGCCAGCTCACCTAGGGCGGGAGCGGTACACGAGCAGTACTTC.

The chain couples TRBV6-6 to TRBJ2-2; D gene unclear. The germline V and J ends were trimmed by 2 bases and 2 bases, with 12 bases remaining between them. Germline V CDR1 and CDR2: MNHNY, SVGAGI (reference sequence). CDR3 size: 16 residues. CDR3 region: CASSYTFLPNTGELFF. The CDR3 DNA reads TGTGCCAGCAGTTACACCTTTCTTCCCAACACCGGGGAGCTGTTTTTT.

The chain uses TRBV7-9 and TRBJ2-2; D tentatively fits TRBD1 or TRBD2 (6 bases each). The CDR3 contains 15 residues. Trimming took off 7 bases at V and 3 bases at J, with 15 bases between the two ends. Germline-derived CDR1 and CDR2 are SEHNR and FQNEAQ (reference sequence). The CDR3 DNA follows: TGTGCCAGCACCCCCCTGAGGGGGGACACCGGGGAGCTGTTTTTT. It specifies CASTPLRGDTGELFF.

This clone was seen at least ten times. V is TRBV6-1 and J is TRBJ1-5; 7 nucleotides agree with TRBD1. V shed 2 bases, J shed 6 bases, and the junction held 7 bases outside the gene matches. The CDR3 totals 15 residues. CDR1 and CDR2 (germline): MNHNS, SASEGT. The DNA of the CDR3 is TGTGCCAGCAGTGAAACGACAGGGATCCCTCAGCCCCAGCATTTT. This encodes CASSETTGIPQPQHF.

This clone was detected once. The chain employs TRBV4-1 and TRBJ2-7; tentative D call: TRBD2 (6 bases). The germline V and J ends were trimmed by 3 bases and 4 bases, with 13 bases remaining between them. Germline CDR1 MGHRA, CDR2 YSYEKL. The CDR3 contains 14 residues. The CDR3 here is CASSQAGLKYEQYF. In DNA form, the CDR3 reads TGCGCCAGCAGCCAGGCGGGACTCAAGTACGAGCAGTACTTC.

Worth noting for this clone: In the same sample, other DNA sequences code for this CDR3. The V gene is TRBV10-3, the J gene TRBJ1-2, with TRBD1 identical over 8 bases. CDR3 length: 16 amino acids. Germline CDR1 ENHRY, CDR2 SYGVKD. Trimming cost V 2 bases and J 0 bases; bases outside gene matches: 5. The CDR3 DNA is TGTGCCATCAGTGAGGGCAGGGGGCGAGCTAACTATGGCTACACCTTC. Protein product: CAISEGRGRANYGYTF.

The chain uses TRBV6-5 and TRBJ2-1; 9 bases are a match to TRBD1. Germline V gene sequence: CDR1 MNHEY, CDR2 SVGAGI. This CDR3 spans 15 amino acids. The V and J ends lost 1 base and 5 bases, in that order; junction bases with no gene match: 3. The CDR3 is CASSYWGDRDNEQFF. CDR3 nucleotides: TGTGCCAGCAGTTACTGGGGGGACAGGGACAATGAGCAGTTCTTC.

The chain joins TRBV28 to TRBJ2-5, with 8 bases matching TRBD2. Germline lookup yields CDR1 MDHEN and CDR2 SYDVKM. V lost 3 bases, J lost 3 bases, and 18 bases stayed unmatched. The CDR3 consists of 19 residues. Here the CDR3 reads CASSFRGYYSGEGEETQYF. The CDR3 bases are TGTGCCAGCAGTTTTAGAGGGTACTATAGCGGGGAGGGGGAAGAGACCCAGTACTTC.

This clone was seen a few times. This CDR3 is CASSIRSYNEQFF. CDR3 nucleotides: TGTGCCAGCAGTATTCGGTCGTACAATGAGCAGTTCTTC. V gene TRBV6-5 combines with J gene TRBJ2-1, with D hard to call. From germline, CDR1 is MNHEY and CDR2 SVGAGI. This CDR3 comprises 13 residues. Trimming shortened V by 5 bases and J by 4 bases, and 9 bases separated the two germline ends.

This chain uses TRBV6-1 with TRBJ1-1, with D perhaps TRBD1 (5 bases). Trimming took off 5 bases at V and 5 bases at J, with 12 bases between the two ends. The CDR3 length is 13 residues. The V gene's germline CDR1 is MNHNS and CDR2 SASEGT. The CDR3 region has the DNA TGTGCCAGCAGTATTCGCTGGGGGACTGAAGCTTTCTTT. This translates into CASSIRWGTEAFF.

The rearrangement joins TRBV5-1 to TRBJ2-6; no reliable D call. CDR1 and CDR2 from the germline V gene are SGHRS and YFSETQ. CDR3 length: 17 residues. V gave up 4 bases and J gave up 1 base, with 15 bases separating them. Here the CDR3 DNA reads TGCGCCAGCAGCCCCCAGGTCCTTGGGTCTGGGGCCAACGTCCTGACTTTC. Translation gives CASSPQVLGSGANVLTF.

This clone was seen a handful of times. The chain employs TRBV7-8 and TRBJ1-5, with unresolved D. The CDR3 length is 17 residues. V lost 0 bases and J 2 bases, leaving 14 bases between the germline ends. Germline loops: CDR1 SGHVS, CDR2 FQNEAQ. The CDR3 sequence is CASSLARRTRRNQPQHF. CDR3 nucleotide sequence: TGTGCCAGCAGCTTAGCAAGAAGGACCAGGCGCAATCAGCCCCAGCATTTT.

The chain employs TRBV19 and TRBJ2-1; TRBD2 matches 9 bases. Germline CDR1 reads LNHDA; CDR2 reads SQIVND (reference sequence). The CDR3 is 17 residues long. V trimming: 5 bases; J trimming: 4 bases; junction bases outside the gene matches: 12. The CDR3 is CASSVLAGRSTYNEQFF. The CDR3 DNA reads as TGTGCCAGTAGTGTTCTAGCGGGAAGATCTACTTACAATGAGCAGTTCTTC. Full variable domain (outside the CDR3, taken from reference TRBV19 and TRBJ2-1): DGGITQSPKYLFRKEGQNVTLSCEQNLNHDAMYWYRQDPGQGLRLIYYSQIVNDFQKGDIAEGYSVSREKKESFPLTVTSAQKNPTAFYLCASSVLAGRSTYNEQFFGPGTRLTVL.

CDR3 region: CASSLRQGLRYEQYF. The CDR3 DNA sequence: TGTGCCAGCAGCCTAAGACAGGGCCTTCGTTACGAGCAGTACTTC. The chain joins TRBV5-4 to TRBJ2-7, with 7 bases that match TRBD1. After removal of 4 bases from V and 4 bases from J, the junction contained 11 bases not matched to a gene. The length of the CDR3 is 15 residues. Germline CDR1 and CDR2: SGHNT and YYREEE (reference sequence).